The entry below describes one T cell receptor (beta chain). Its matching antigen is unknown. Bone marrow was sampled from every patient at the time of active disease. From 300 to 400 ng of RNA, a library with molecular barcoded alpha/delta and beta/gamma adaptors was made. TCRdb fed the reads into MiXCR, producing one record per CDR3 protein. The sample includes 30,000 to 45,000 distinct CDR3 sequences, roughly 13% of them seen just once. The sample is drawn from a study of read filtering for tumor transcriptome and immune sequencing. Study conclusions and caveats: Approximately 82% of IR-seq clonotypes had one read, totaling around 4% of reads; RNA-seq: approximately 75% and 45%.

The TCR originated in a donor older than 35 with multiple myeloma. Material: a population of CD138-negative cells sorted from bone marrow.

The CDR3 DNA sequence: TGCGCCAGCAGCTTGGCTCTAGCGGGAGAAGATACGCAGTATTTT. It translates to CASSLALAGEDTQYF. The J gene is TRBJ2-3, the V gene TRBV5-1; TRBD2 aligns across 10 bases. Germline CDR1 reads SGHRS; CDR2 reads YFSETQ. The CDR3 contains 15 residues. With 0 bases clipped from V and 5 bases from J, the junction kept 3 bases outside the gene matches.